The present T cell receptor (beta chain) was sequenced within a study of cytomegalovirus exposure and HLA in healthy donors. Study findings and constraints: The study listed 164 cytomegalovirus-associated TCR beta chains. It was reported that the classifier diagnosed cytomegalovirus status with high specificity and sensitivity in both the original and validation cohorts.

A remark on this clone: The antigen remains undetermined.

Donors were drawn from the approximately 120-subject validation cohort, separate from the approximately 700-subject first cohort. CDR3 length: 12 residues. V was cut by 4 bases and J by 0 bases, with 4 bases left in between. Germline V gene sequence: CDR1 SQVTM, CDR2 ANQGSEA. Assay used: immunoSEQ multiplex PCR; TCRdb lists only in-frame clones, some missing. The sample holds 95,000 to 120,000 clones, approximately 94% seen once. The chain uses TRBV29-1 and TRBJ1-3, with D unresolved. The sample taken for sequencing was PBMCs. The origin of this receptor is a woman aged 18-29 years in good health and CMV-seronegative. The DNA for the CDR3 is TGCAGCGTTGCTTACTCTGGAAACACCATATATTTT. It is translated as CSVAYSGNTIYF.